This passage covers 30 T cell receptor beta chains from one sample sequenced in a study of T cell repertoires in ileal Crohn's disease. Time point in this sample: neoterminal ileum biopsy at postoperative endoscopy, about 6 months after surgery. Produced via immunoSEQ multiplex PCR; TCRdb's table is partial and in-frame only. The profile shows about 16,000 clones, around 70% of them singletons. Specimen: ileal tissue. Receptor source: an adult with Crohn's disease.

The rearrangement joins TRBV5-1 to TRBJ2-2; maybe TRBD2 (5 bases). The germline CDR1 and CDR2 sequences are SGHRS and YFSETQ. CDR3 size: 16 residues. Between the trimmed V and J ends, which lost 0 bases and 0 bases, there was a span of 9 bases. CDR3 nucleotides: TGCGCCAGCAGCTTGGGGAGCGGAACGAACACCGGGGAGCTGTTTTTT. Translating gives CASSLGSGTNTGELFF. Complete variable domain (other parts from reference TRBV5-1 and TRBJ2-2): KAGVTQTPRYLIKTRGQQVTLSCSPISGHRSVSWYQQTPGQGLQFLFEYFSETQRNKGNFPGRFSGRQFSNSRSEMNVSTLELGDSALYLCASSLGSGTNTGELFFGEGSRLTVL.

CDR3 sequence: CASSPRVQGSVTGELFF. DNA of the CDR3: TGTGCCAGCAGCCCCCGGGTACAGGGCTCTGTCACCGGGGAGCTGTTTTTT. V usage is TRBV9 and J usage is TRBJ2-2, with D possibly being TRBD1 (6 bases). Germline V gene lookup returns CDR1 SGDLS and CDR2 YYNGEE. Trimming shortened V by 4 bases and J by 4 bases, and 20 bases separated the two germline ends. The CDR3 sequence is 17 residues long.

Only a few counts were recorded for this clone. The chain carries TRBV5-1 and TRBJ2-7; D is ambiguous. In germline, CDR1 is SGHRS, CDR2 YFSETQ. V was pared by 1 base and J by 4 bases, with 9 bases between. The CDR3 runs to 13 residues. CDR3 DNA sequence: TGCGCCAGCAGCTTGAACTCTCTTTACGAGCAGTACTTC. Translation: CASSLNSLYEQYF.

The chain has TRBV29-1 and TRBJ2-3, with 8 bases that match TRBD2. CDR1 and CDR2 (germline): SQVTM, ANQGSEA. The CDR3 is 16 amino acids. Trimming removed 3 bases from V and 5 bases from J; junction bases left unmatched: 13. For the CDR3, the DNA is TGCAGCGTTGAGGGGAGACGGGCGGGAGGAGGAGATACGCAGTATTTT. Its translation is CSVEGRRAGGGDTQYF.

The chain recombines TRBV15 with TRBJ1-4; 9 nucleotides agree with TRBD1. Germline V gene sequence: CDR1 LNHNV, CDR2 YYDKDF (reference sequence). The CDR3 spans 16 residues. Unmatched junction bases numbered 7, after V lost 1 base and J lost 7 bases. The CDR3 here is CATSRGQGDGVEKLFF. The CDR3 coding sequence is TGTGCCACCAGCAGAGGACAGGGGGATGGAGTTGAAAAACTGTTTTTT.

The chain has TRBV30 and TRBJ1-5; 7 bases align to TRBD1. This CDR3 is 13 amino acids long. Germline V gives CDR1 GTSNPN, CDR2 SVGIG (reference sequence). The V and J ends lost 2 bases and 4 bases, in that order; junction bases with no gene match: 2. The CDR3 DNA reads as TGTGCCTGGAGTCAGGGGGAGAATCAGCCCCAGCATTTT. Residues: CAWSQGENQPQHF.

This clone is classed as large. The chain is built from TRBV6-5 and TRBJ1-2; D is unclear. The CDR3 sequence is 16 residues long. V shed 0 bases and J shed 8 bases, with 19 bases lying between them. CDR1 is MNHEY and CDR2 is SVGAGI in the germline V gene. CDR3 bases: TGTGCCAGCAGTTACTCGGATGGCCAGCCGAGGAGCGGCTACACCTTC. This gives the protein CASSYSDGQPRSGYTF.

This chain joins TRBV18 and TRBJ1-1; no reliable D call. The V gene's germline CDR1 is KGHSH and CDR2 LQKENI. This CDR3 is 15 amino acids long. V lost 2 bases to trimming and J lost 2 bases, with 12 bases between them. CDR3: CASSPFRQLNTEAFF. The CDR3 DNA sequence: TGTGCCAGCTCACCATTCAGGCAGCTCAACACTGAAGCTTTCTTT.

In the case of this clone: This sample also contains other DNA sequences that code for the same CDR3. The V and J genes are TRBV4-1 and TRBJ2-7, with 7 bases fitting TRBD1. The CDR3 runs 15 residues. J gave up 4 bases and V 0 bases, and 6 bases lay outside the gene matches. Germline values: CDR1 MGHRA, CDR2 YSYEKL. The CDR3 DNA reads as TGCGCCAGCAGCCAAGAAAGACAGGGTCTATACGAGCAGTACTTC. Amino acids: CASSQERQGLYEQYF.

The chain combines TRBV7-6 with TRBJ1-6; TRBD1 aligns across 10 bases. CDR1 and CDR2 (germline): SGHVS, FNYEAQ. The trim removed 6 bases at V and 8 bases at J, leaving 10 bases unmatched. The CDR3 is 16 residues long. The CDR3 DNA reads as TGTGCCAGCAGTTCGACAGGGGGCTCGGTCGATTCACCCCTCCACTTT. Residues: CASSSTGGSVDSPLHF.

This chain links TRBV2 with TRBJ2-7; TRBD2 matches at 8 bases. In germline, CDR1 is SNHLY, CDR2 FYNNEI. The V and J ends lost 0 bases and 4 bases, in that order; junction bases with no gene match: 5. This CDR3 comprises 15 residues. CDR3 DNA: TGTGCCAGCAGTGAAGCTGGACTAGCAACGTACGAGCAGTACTTC. Encoded protein: CASSEAGLATYEQYF. The variable domain in full, completed from reference TRBV2 and TRBJ2-7, reads EPEVTQTPSHQVTQMGQEVILRCVPISNHLYFYWYRQILGQKVEFLVSFYNNEISEKSEIFDDQFSVERPDGSNFTLKIRSTKLEDSAMYFCASSEAGLATYEQYFGPGTRLTVT.

The chain is built from TRBV27 and TRBJ2-5, with unresolved D. The V gene lost 10 bases and the J gene lost 4 bases, with 13 bases spanning the gap. Germline CDR1 MNHEY, CDR2 SMNVEV (reference sequence). CDR3 length: 12 amino acids. The CDR3 nucleotides are TGTGCCACCAAAACCCCAGGAGAGACCCAGTACTTC. Its protein is CATKTPGETQYF.

In its sample, this clone was seen a few times. This chain uses TRBV11-3 with TRBJ2-1; tentative D call: TRBD1 (5 bases). Germline loops: CDR1 SGHNT, CDR2 YENEEA. The CDR3 has 16 residues. Trimming removed 2 bases at V and 6 bases at J, with 17 bases between. The CDR3, as DNA: TGTGCCAGCAGCTTAAAGGCAGGGCTTTGGGGCAATGAGCAGTTCTTC. Its translation is CASSLKAGLWGNEQFF.

The chain recombines TRBV5-4 with TRBJ2-1; D is possibly TRBD2 (5 bases). Between the trimmed V and J ends, which lost 5 bases and 7 bases, there was a span of 19 bases. This CDR3 is 15 amino acids long. Germline-derived CDR1 and CDR2 are SGHNT and YYREEE (reference sequence). This CDR3 is CASSLGFGMLNEQFF. CDR3 sequence (DNA): TGTGCCAGCAGTCTAGGGTTCGGGATGTTGAATGAGCAGTTCTTC. Drawing the rest from reference TRBV5-4 and TRBJ2-1, the complete variable domain is ETGVTQSPTHLIKTRGQQVTLRCSSQSGHNTVSWYQQALGQGPQFIFQYYREEENGRGNFPPRFSGLQFPNYSSELNVNALELDDSALYLCASSLGFGMLNEQFFGPGTRLTVL.

The chain combines TRBV4-1 with TRBJ1-5; perhaps TRBD1 as D (5 bases). Germline CDR1 MGHRA, CDR2 YSYEKL. This CDR3 is built from 17 residues. The V gene lost 1 base and the J gene lost 8 bases, with 21 bases spanning the gap. The CDR3 sequence: CASSQAKNGGLWEPQHF. CDR3 sequence (DNA): TGCGCCAGCAGCCAAGCCAAAAACGGGGGTCTATGGGAGCCCCAGCATTTT.

The chain links TRBV6-6 to TRBJ2-7; no definite D call. Germline loops: CDR1 MNHNY, CDR2 SVGAGI (reference sequence). The V and J ends lost 4 bases and 1 base respectively, with 5 bases between them. CDR3 length equals 12 residues. CDR3: CASSSDSYEQYF. CDR3 DNA sequence: TGTGCCAGCAGTTCAGATTCCTACGAGCAGTACTTC.

This clone has just a few counts. The rearrangement links TRBV5-1 to TRBJ2-3, with 8 bases that match TRBD2. CDR1 and CDR2 (germline): SGHRS, YFSETQ. The CDR3 is 14 residues long. The junction had 5 bases not matched to a gene; V was cut back by 3 bases and J by 5 bases. In DNA, the CDR3 is TGCGCCAGCAGCTCGGGACTAGTTGGAGATACGCAGTATTTT. As protein: CASSSGLVGDTQYF.

The chain combines TRBV6-6 with TRBJ2-1, with TRBD2 identical over 14 bases. Germline values: CDR1 MNHNY, CDR2 SVGAGI (reference sequence). This CDR3 comprises 15 residues. V lost 6 bases to trimming and J lost 10 bases; unmatched junction nucleotides: 8. The CDR3 here is CASSQATSGGAEQFF. The CDR3 DNA follows: TGTGCCAGCAGCCAGGCGACTAGCGGGGGGGCCGAGCAGTTCTTC.

The chain links TRBV6-1 to TRBJ2-3, with 10 bases lining up with TRBD2. This CDR3 spans 14 amino acids. Germline CDR1 reads MNHNS; CDR2 reads SASEGT. After removal of 7 bases from V and 5 bases from J, the junction contained 6 bases not matched to a gene. The CDR3 loop reads CASIGLAEVDTQYF. For the CDR3, the DNA is TGTGCCAGCATCGGACTAGCGGAGGTAGATACGCAGTATTTT.

The chain uses TRBV7-6 and TRBJ2-3; the match to TRBD2 covers 7 bases. This CDR3 has 15 amino acids. Trimming took 0 bases from V and 0 from J; bases not matched to a gene: 0. Germline V lookup: CDR1 SGHVS, CDR2 FNYEAQ. CDR3 bases: TGTGCCAGCAGCTTAGCCGGGGGGAGCACAGATACGCAGTATTTT. This gives the protein CASSLAGGSTDTQYF. Full variable domain (rest looked up from reference TRBV7-6 and TRBJ2-3): GAGVSQSPRYKVTKRGQDVALRCDPISGHVSLYWYRQALGQGPEFLTYFNYEAQQDKSGLPNDRFSAERPEGSISTLTIQRTEQRDSAMYRCASSLAGGSTDTQYFGPGTRLTVL.

This clone was detected only a few times. The rearrangement uses TRBV7-6 and TRBJ2-5; the D gene is possibly TRBD1 (5 bases). This CDR3 region has 13 residues. V lost 5 bases and J 3 bases, leaving 10 bases between the germline ends. CDR1 is SGHVS and CDR2 is FNYEAQ in the germline V gene. The CDR3 reads CASSPEGEETQYF. For the CDR3, the DNA is TGTGCCAGCAGCCCTGAAGGGGAAGAGACCCAGTACTTC.

The V call is TRBV15, the J call TRBJ2-1; D might be TRBD2 (6 bases). Trimming removed 0 bases from V and 5 bases from J, with 17 bases in between. The CDR3 runs 17 residues. Germline V gene data show CDR1 as LNHNV and CDR2 as YYDKDF (reference sequence). The CDR3 coding sequence is TGTGCCACCAGCAGAGATTGGGACCCCCCGGGGGACAATGAGCAGTTCTTC. Residues: CATSRDWDPPGDNEQFF.

This clone has only a few counts. This rearrangement joins TRBV5-4 to TRBJ2-1; TRBD2 matches 8 bases. The J segment lost 3 bases and the V segment lost 0 bases, leaving 5 bases of the junction unmatched. There are 16 residues in the CDR3. Germline CDR1 and CDR2: SGHNT and YYREEE (reference sequence). The chain's CDR3 is CASSLEGTRHYNEQFF. The DNA of the CDR3 is TGTGCCAGCAGCTTGGAAGGGACTAGACACTACAATGAGCAGTTCTTC.

This clone was counted a few times. The rearrangement joins TRBV4-3 to TRBJ1-2; TRBD1 aligns across 11 bases. V trimming: 4 bases; J trimming: 7 bases; junction bases outside the gene matches: 14. CDR1 is LGHNA and CDR2 is YSLEER in the germline V gene. The CDR3 is 17 amino acids. Here the CDR3 DNA reads TGCGCCAGCAGCCGATCCCTTGGGGACAGGGGGACCCGTGGCTACACCTTC. It specifies CASSRSLGDRGTRGYTF.

The rearrangement uses TRBV2 and TRBJ2-3, with D maybe TRBD1 (6 bases). Trimming took 6 bases from V and 0 from J, leaving 10 bases between them. There are 14 residues in the CDR3. The V gene's germline CDR1 is SNHLY and CDR2 FYNNEI. The CDR3 DNA sequence: TGTGCCAGCAGGCAGGGGCTCAGCACAGATACGCAGTATTTT. Protein sequence: CASRQGLSTDTQYF.

The J gene is TRBJ1-1, the V gene TRBV28; 7 nucleotides line up with TRBD1. Losses at the gene ends were 7 bases for V and 1 base for J; bases not matched to a gene: 3. The CDR3 has 13 amino acids. Germline CDR1 reads MDHEN; CDR2 reads SYDVKM. This CDR3 is CASTRTGNTEAFF. Written as DNA, the CDR3 is TGTGCCAGCACCCGGACAGGGAACACTGAAGCTTTCTTT.

This clone has only a few counts. The chain recombines TRBV5-4 with TRBJ2-5; tentatively, D is TRBD1 (6 bases). There are 16 residues in the CDR3. The V and J ends lost 2 bases and 1 base respectively, with 15 bases between them. CDR1 SGHNT and CDR2 YYREEE come from the germline V gene (reference sequence). This CDR3 reads CASSFKGIGGQETQYF. In DNA form, the CDR3 reads TGTGCCAGCAGCTTCAAAGGGATAGGGGGCCAAGAGACCCAGTACTTC.

The rearrangement joins TRBV2 to TRBJ2-5; no clear D gene. The V gene's germline CDR1 is SNHLY and CDR2 FYNNEI. The CDR3 totals 11 residues. V lost 6 bases and J 2 bases, leaving 4 bases between the germline ends. CDR3 DNA sequence: TGTGCCAGCAGCGTACAAGAGACCCAGTACTTC. This gives the protein CASSVQETQYF.

The chain recombines TRBV2 with TRBJ2-2; 7 nucleotides line up with TRBD1. The junction had 13 bases not matched to a gene; V was cut back by 5 bases and J by 7 bases. The germline CDR1 and CDR2 sequences are SNHLY and FYNNEI. The CDR3 runs 16 residues. In nucleotides, the CDR3 is TGTGCCAGCAGTATCGACAGGGTTACTTTGATCGGGGAGCTGTTTTTT. This translates into CASSIDRVTLIGELFF.

This clone turned up a few times. The chain is built from TRBV15 and TRBJ2-2; D unclear. Germline-derived CDR1 and CDR2 are LNHNV and YYDKDF (reference sequence). Trimming took off 1 base at V and 3 bases at J, with 9 bases between the two ends. This CDR3 has 15 residues. CDR3 sequence (DNA): TGTGCCACCAGCAGAGTAGTAACGTACACCGGGGAGCTGTTTTTT. Its protein is CATSRVVTYTGELFF.